One sample yielded the 30 T cell receptor beta chains listed below, sequenced in a study of T cell repertoires in aging, cancer and after chemotherapy. TCR beta rearrangements were amplified from peripheral blood genomic DNA. Rearranged V-D-J TRB sequences were amplified with a mixed TRB-A/B primer pool. Using its own MiXCR run on the multiplex PCR reads, TCRdb lists one record per CDR3 protein. The table includes some 12,000 distinct CDR3 sequences, about 24% detected once. Sequenced: blood. These receptor sequences come from a human donor in good health.

This clonotype was observed a few times. The J gene is TRBJ2-4, the V gene TRBV4-2, with D perhaps matching TRBD1 (6 bases). Germline values: CDR1 LGHNA, CDR2 YNFKEQ. This CDR3 comprises 15 residues. Trimming pared 5 bases from V and 3 bases from J, leaving 14 bases between. Here the CDR3 DNA reads TGTGCCAGCAGCTCCCAGGGGATGGACAAAAACATTCAGTACTTC. This codes for CASSSQGMDKNIQYF.

Within the sample, this clonotype is medium-sized. The gene calls are TRBV6-1 and TRBJ2-7; D is undetermined. The germline V gene encodes CDR1 MNHNS and CDR2 SASEGT. V was clipped by 4 bases and J by 3 bases, with 10 bases between them. The CDR3 consists of 13 residues. For the CDR3, the DNA is TGTGCCAGCAGTGTGAACAGAAACTACGAGCAGTACTTC. Amino acids: CASSVNRNYEQYF.

This clonotype showed up just a few times. At one of its ends the junction is not consistent with the germline gene, which may arise from a read error. This rearrangement joins TRBV6-1 to TRBJ2-3, with D tentatively TRBD1 or TRBD2 (5 bases each). This CDR3 spans 15 amino acids. Germline V gene data show CDR1 as MNHNS and CDR2 as SASEGT. CDR3 sequence: CAISDSTGSADTQYF. In DNA form, the CDR3 reads TGTGCCATCAGTGACAGTACGGGGAGCGCAGATACGCAGTATTTT.

This clonotype is medium-sized within its sample. The gene calls are TRBV20-1 and TRBJ2-3, with D possibly being TRBD1 or TRBD2 (5 bases each). Germline V gene data show CDR1 as DFQATT and CDR2 as SNEGSKA (reference sequence). The V end was cut by 2 bases, the J end by 4 bases, with 16 bases between. The CDR3 consists of 15 residues. CDR3 sequence: CSARSPSEGSDTQYF. CDR3 coding DNA: TGCAGTGCTAGATCACCCAGCGAGGGGTCAGATACGCAGTATTTT.

This clonotype was seen a single time. This may come from a read error, since a much larger clone is one base off. The V and J genes are TRBV5-4 and TRBJ1-2; 7 bases match TRBD1. The CDR3 is 13 amino acids. Per germline, CDR1 SGHNT and CDR2 YYREEE (reference sequence). As DNA, the CDR3 is TGTGCCAACAGCTCGACAGGGACCTATGGCTACACCTTC. Translated: CANSSTGTYGYTF.

J is TRBJ2-6 and V is TRBV4-1; D is unclear. Germline V gives CDR1 MGHRA, CDR2 YSYEKL. The CDR3 consists of 16 residues. V lost 4 bases, J lost 0 bases, and 10 bases lay in between. The CDR3 coding sequence is TGCGCCAGCAGCCTTAGTTTCCTCTCTGGGGCCAACGTCCTGACTTTC. It yields the protein CASSLSFLSGANVLTF.

This clonotype is medium-sized in the sample. The chain links TRBV6-1 to TRBJ1-6, with 8 bases matching TRBD1. This CDR3 comprises 16 residues. Germline loops: CDR1 MNHNS, CDR2 SASEGT. V was pared by 4 bases and J by 3 bases, with 5 bases of the junction left unmatched. CDR3 DNA: TGTGCCAGCAGTGGGACAGGGTCACGCTATAATTCACCCCTCCACTTT. Translating gives CASSGTGSRYNSPLHF.

The chain couples TRBV20-1 to TRBJ1-2; D is uncertain. The V end was cut by 0 bases, the J end by 8 bases, with 10 bases between. There are 12 residues in the CDR3. The germline gives CDR1 DFQATT, CDR2 SNEGSKA (reference sequence). The DNA for the CDR3 is TGCAGTGCTAGAGATACGCTTGGCGGCTACACCTTC. Amino acid sequence: CSARDTLGGYTF.

This chain links TRBV5-5 with TRBJ1-1, with 7 bases that match TRBD1. Trimming cost V 0 bases and J 5 bases; bases outside gene matches: 4. CDR1 and CDR2 (germline): SGHKS, YYEKEE (reference sequence). The CDR3 consists of 14 residues. The CDR3 protein is CASSLGQGGTEAFF. The CDR3 nucleotides read TGTGCCAGCAGCTTGGGGCAGGGGGGGACTGAAGCTTTCTTT.

The chain links TRBV21-1 to TRBJ1-4. TRBV21-1 is a recognized pseudogene. CDR3 length: 18 amino acids. The CDR3 sequence is CASDYSRDQIITNEKLFF. The CDR3 nucleotides are TGTGCCAGCGATTATAGCCGGGACCAGATAATAACTAATGAAAAACTGTTTTTT.

Details on this clonotype: A read error may explain this, as a much larger clone is one base away. The chain has TRBV19 and TRBJ2-1; D gene ambiguous. Germline CDR1 is LNHDA and CDR2 is SQIVND (reference sequence). This CDR3 has 15 residues. This CDR3 reads CASSIVAISCNEQFF. As DNA, the CDR3 is TGTGCCAGTAGTATCGTGGCGATCTCCTGCAATGAGCAGTTCTTC.

This clonotype is termed medium-sized. This rearrangement joins TRBV19 to TRBJ2-7; D not certain. The CDR3 length is 14 residues. V gave up 3 bases and J gave up 2 bases, with 11 bases separating them. Germline CDR1 and CDR2: LNHDA and SQIVND (reference sequence). The CDR3 DNA sequence: TGTGCCAGTAGTATCACAGTCTCTGCCTACGAGCAGTACTTC. It yields the protein CASSITVSAYEQYF.

This clonotype is labeled as medium-sized. J is TRBJ2-7 and V is TRBV6-1, with TRBD1 matching 9 bases. This CDR3 is 17 amino acids long. Germline V gives CDR1 MNHNS, CDR2 SASEGT. J gave up 1 base and V 4 bases, and 11 bases lay outside the gene matches. DNA of the CDR3: TGTGCCAGCAGTGTCCCCCAGACAGGGGGAAGGTCCTACGAGCAGTACTTC. This codes for CASSVPQTGGRSYEQYF.

This clonotype was seen a few times. The genes are TRBV6-7 and TRBJ1-5; possibly TRBD1 for D (5 bases). TRBV6-7 is given ORF status, its function remaining uncertain. The CDR3 spans 13 residues. V lost 8 bases and J lost 4, with 12 bases in between. CDR3 coding DNA: TGTGCCAGCGCCCGCAGGGTAAATCAGCCCCAGCATTTT. This translates into CASARRVNQPQHF.

The V and J genes are TRBV27 and TRBJ1-1, with D possibly TRBD1 on 5 matching bases. Germline CDR1 is MNHEY and CDR2 is SMNVEV (reference sequence). The CDR3 contains 17 residues. V gave up 5 bases and J gave up 1 base, with 20 bases separating them. The CDR3 reads CASSPLGDASWNTEAFF. CDR3 sequence (DNA): TGTGCCAGCAGTCCCCTGGGGGATGCCTCCTGGAACACTGAAGCTTTCTTT.

Notes on this clonotype: One end of the junction does not line up with germline, which may come from a read error. This chain links TRBV7-7 with TRBJ2-5; maybe TRBD1 (7 bases). Per the germline V gene, CDR1 is SSHAT and CDR2 is FNYEAQ (reference sequence). This CDR3 is 15 amino acids long. The CDR3 loop reads CASSLNPGGQETQYF. The CDR3, as DNA: TGTGCTAGCAGCTTAAATCCAGGGGGGCAAGAGACCCAGTACTTC.

Relative to its sample, this clonotype is medium-sized. The rearrangement uses TRBV11-1 and TRBJ1-6; unclear D gene. The CDR3 runs 13 residues. V gave up 5 bases and J gave up 10 bases, with 12 bases separating them. Germline CDR1 reads SGHAT; CDR2 reads FQDESV (reference sequence). The CDR3 region is CASSASMISPLHF. The CDR3 DNA reads TGTGCCAGCAGCGCCTCGATGATCTCACCCCTCCACTTT.

The sample holds a few counts of this clonotype. This chain joins TRBV19 and TRBJ1-5, with D tentatively TRBD1 (5 bases). V gave up 6 bases and J gave up 0 bases, with 12 bases separating them. This CDR3 has 15 residues. Germline CDR1 reads LNHDA; CDR2 reads SQIVND (reference sequence). CDR3 DNA: TGTGCCAGTAGCCAGGGTGGGGGTAGCAATCAGCCCCAGCATTTT. Its protein product is CASSQGGGSNQPQHF.

J is TRBJ2-3 and V is TRBV20-1; 8 bases line up with TRBD2. Trimming took 5 bases from V and 1 from J; bases not matched to a gene: 5. The CDR3 is 14 residues long. Germline V gene data show CDR1 as DFQATT and CDR2 as SNEGSKA (reference sequence). DNA of the CDR3: TGCAGTGCTCCCCGGGGGGGCCGCACAGATACGCAGTATTTT. This gives the protein CSAPRGGRTDTQYF.

The chain uses TRBV7-2 and TRBJ2-7; the match to TRBD1 covers 7 bases. The J segment lost 5 bases and the V segment lost 3 bases, leaving 10 bases of the junction unmatched. CDR3 length equals 15 residues. The germline V gene encodes CDR1 SGHTA and CDR2 FQGNSA. In nucleotides, the CDR3 is TGTGCCAGCAGCTTGGGTCCAGACAGGGCCCACGAGCAGTACTTC. Translating gives CASSLGPDRAHEQYF.

This clonotype is medium-sized by share. The chain joins TRBV6-5 to TRBJ1-6, with 7 bases fitting TRBD1. V lost 6 bases, J lost 7 bases, and 9 bases stayed unmatched. The CDR3 has 15 amino acids. Germline V gene sequence: CDR1 MNHEY, CDR2 SVGAGI. CDR3 nucleotides: TGTGCCAGCAGGGGGCCGACAGGGAACAATTCACCCCTCCACTTT. Amino acid sequence: CASRGPTGNNSPLHF.

By share of the sample, this clonotype is medium-sized. The chain is built from TRBV29-1 and TRBJ1-2; D is possibly TRBD1 (6 bases). The V gene lost 7 bases and the J gene lost 2 bases, with 8 bases spanning the gap. The germline gives CDR1 SQVTM, CDR2 ANQGSEA. The CDR3 runs to 11 residues. CDR3 region: CSARGNYGYTF. CDR3 DNA: TGCAGCGCCAGGGGAAACTATGGCTACACCTTC.

The gene calls are TRBV11-3 and TRBJ2-7; weak D call: TRBD1 (6 bases). The CDR3 is made up of 17 amino acids. Germline-derived CDR1 and CDR2 are SGHNT and YENEEA. Trimming cost V 2 bases and J 0 bases, with 17 bases left between them. The CDR3 spells CASSLMARGTISYEQYF. The CDR3 bases are TGTGCCAGCAGCTTAATGGCAAGGGGGACCATCTCCTACGAGCAGTACTTC.

This clonotype appeared a few times. This rearrangement joins TRBV6-2 or TRBV6-3 to TRBJ1-1; D not certain. CDR1 and CDR2 (germline): MNHEY, SVGEGT. Trimming removed 6 bases at V and 1 base at J, with 6 bases between. There are 12 residues in the CDR3. CDR3 sequence reads: CASRESNTEAFF. The CDR3 region has the DNA TGTGCCAGCAGGGAATCGAACACTGAAGCTTTCTTT.

This clonotype is deemed medium-sized. This chain connects TRBV30 to TRBJ1-6; a possible D gene is TRBD1 (6 bases). Germline V gene sequence: CDR1 GTSNPN, CDR2 SVGIG (reference sequence). Trimming removed 2 bases at V and 10 bases at J, with 12 bases between. The CDR3 has 13 amino acids. The CDR3 is CAWSRGPGSPLHF. CDR3 in DNA: TGTGCCTGGAGTCGGGGGCCAGGGTCACCCCTCCACTTT.

CDR3 bases: TGTGCCAGCAGCTTAGACCTCCCGGATACGCAGTATTTT. Translated: CASSLDLPDTQYF. The gene calls are TRBV7-2 and TRBJ2-3; D is unresolved. The V and J ends lost 1 base and 6 bases respectively, with 8 bases between them. CDR1 and CDR2 from the germline V gene are SGHTA and FQGNSA. The CDR3 is 13 amino acids.

This clonotype is medium-sized in the sample. This rearrangement joins TRBV29-1 to TRBJ1-1; 7 bases map to TRBD1. Germline CDR1 reads SQVTM; CDR2 reads ANQGSEA. Trimming removed 2 bases from V and 1 base from J; junction bases left unmatched: 1. This CDR3 is built from 13 residues. In nucleotides, the CDR3 is TGCAGCGTTGAATGGACAGGGAACACTGAAGCTTTCTTT. It is translated as CSVEWTGNTEAFF.

This clonotype has a handful of counts. The rearrangement uses TRBV5-6 and TRBJ1-1, with D possibly TRBD1 on 6 matching bases. Trimming stripped 3 bases from V and 1 base from J, with 7 bases between. Germline V gives CDR1 SGHDT, CDR2 YYEEEE. The CDR3 sequence is 13 residues long. CDR3 sequence (DNA): TGTGCCAGCAGCTCGGGACAGAACACTGAAGCTTTCTTT. As protein: CASSSGQNTEAFF. The full variable domain, completed using reference TRBV5-6 and TRBJ1-1, is DAGVTQSPTHLIKTRGQQVTLRCSPKSGHDTVSWYQQALGQGPQFIFQYYEEEERQRGNFPDRFSGHQFPNYSSELNVNALLLGDSALYLCASSSGQNTEAFFGQGTRLTVV.

The gene calls are TRBV18 and TRBJ2-3; D gene unclear. The CDR3 runs 11 residues. Trimming removed 4 bases from V and 1 base from J, with 0 bases in between. CDR1 and CDR2 from the germline V gene are KGHSH and LQKENI. The CDR3 DNA reads as TGTGCCAGCTCACGCACAGATACGCAGTATTTT. Protein product: CASSRTDTQYF. The full variable domain, in which reference TRBV18 and TRBJ2-3 provide the parts outside the CDR3, is NAGVMQNPRHLVRRRGQEARLRCSPMKGHSHVYWYRQLPEEGLKFMVYLQKENIIDESGMPKERFSAEFPKEGPSILRIQQVVRGDSAAYFCASSRTDTQYFGPGTRLTVL.

V is TRBV29-1 and J is TRBJ1-2; D is ambiguous. The germline V gene encodes CDR1 SQVTM and CDR2 ANQGSEA. The CDR3 has 13 residues. Trimming removed 1 base at V and 7 bases at J, with 13 bases between. The CDR3: CSVEVDGLGGYTF. CDR3 sequence (DNA): TGCAGCGTTGAAGTGGACGGGCTTGGTGGCTACACCTTC.